This TCR beta chain was profiled in a study of T cell responses to AZD1222 COVID-19 vaccine. Germline V CDR1 and CDR2: LNHDA, SQIVND (reference sequence). The CDR3 covers 16 residues. With V trimmed by 6 bases and J by 0 bases, 5 bases remained unmatched. Profiling relied on immunoSEQ multiplex PCR, and the TCRdb table lists in-frame clones only, not all of them. The sample includes roughly 58,000 clones, 75% to 90% of them seen just once. Study findings and constraints: Only a handful of AZD1222 recipients, more than five in all, had baseline seropositivity.

With respect to this clone: Its specificity is not known.

The sequence came from an adult in good health. The material sequenced was peripheral blood, taken on day 0 of MenACWY control vaccination. This sequence joins TRBV19 and TRBJ2-6; 7 bases align to TRBD2. CDR3 in amino acids: CASSAGEGSGANVLTF. CDR3 coding DNA: TGTGCCAGTAGCGCGGGGGAGGGCTCTGGGGCCAACGTCCTGACTTTC. Filled out from reference TRBV19 and TRBJ2-6, the complete variable domain reads DGGITQSPKYLFRKEGQNVTLSCEQNLNHDAMYWYRQDPGQGLRLIYYSQIVNDFQKGDIAEGYSVSREKKESFPLTVTSAQKNPTAFYLCASSAGEGSGANVLTFGAGSRLTVL.